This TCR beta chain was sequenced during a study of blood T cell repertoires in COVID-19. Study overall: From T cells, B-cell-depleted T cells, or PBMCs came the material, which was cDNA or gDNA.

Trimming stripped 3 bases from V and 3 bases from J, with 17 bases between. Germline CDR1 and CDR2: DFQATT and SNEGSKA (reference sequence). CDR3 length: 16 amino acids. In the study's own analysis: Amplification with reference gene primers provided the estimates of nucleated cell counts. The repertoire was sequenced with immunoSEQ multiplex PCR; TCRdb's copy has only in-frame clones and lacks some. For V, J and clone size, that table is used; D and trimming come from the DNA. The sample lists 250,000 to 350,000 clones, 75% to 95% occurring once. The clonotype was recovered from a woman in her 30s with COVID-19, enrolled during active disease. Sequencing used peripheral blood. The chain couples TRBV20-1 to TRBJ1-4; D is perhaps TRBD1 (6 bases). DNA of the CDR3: TGCAGTGCTAGTAATATGTTCGGACAGTCTAATGAAAAACTGTTTTTT. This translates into CSASNMFGQSNEKLFF.